The source of this T cell receptor beta chain is a study of long-term antiretroviral therapy in people with HIV. Researchers ran immunoSEQ v3.0 at survey level. TCRdb's copy holds only in-frame clones and misses some; the assay was immunoSEQ multiplex PCR. The repertoire holds over 20,000 clones, with around 86% as singletons. The CDR3 is 16 amino acids. Germline CDR1 reads MGHRA; CDR2 reads YSYEKL. The V and J ends lost 0 bases and 7 bases, in that order; junction bases with no gene match: 6. Overall study results and limits: Collection of the blood took place between the mid-2000s and the late 2010s. The ART regimens in use then may have been less effective than current ones. Narrower CDR3 length ranges marked HIV repertoires relative to controls.

On this clone itself: The antigen remains undetermined.

It was in the United States that all participants with HIV were treated. There were roughly 0.9-11 million cryopreserved PBMC in the samples before DNA extraction. Here the sequenced sample was unsorted PBMCs, taken 1.9 years after starting antiretroviral therapy. The source is a woman between 25 and 40 years old with HIV. The chain employs TRBV4-1 and TRBJ2-1, with 10 bases matching TRBD2. CDR3 residues: CASSQEALAGVNEQFF. The CDR3 region has the DNA TGCGCCAGCAGCCAAGAGGCGCTAGCGGGGGTGAATGAGCAGTTCTTC.